The present T cell receptor (beta chain) was sequenced within a study of blood T cell repertoires in COVID-19. Turning to the study itself: Samples of COVID-19 (acute and convalescent) were obtained from the United States, Italy and Spain. From T cells, B-cell-depleted T cells, or PBMCs came the material, which was cDNA or gDNA.

Losses at the gene ends were 2 bases for V and 10 bases for J; bases not matched to a gene: 13. The CDR3 spans 15 residues. CDR1 is LGHDT, CDR2 YNNKEL, per germline (reference sequence). How the authors handled the data: Amplification from reference gene primers served as the basis for estimated nucleated cell counts. Method: immunoSEQ multiplex PCR; TCRdb's copy keeps in-frame clones and lacks some. V, J and clone size derive from that table, while D and trimming were established from the DNA sequence. The table shows 140,000 to 150,000 clones, with 80% to 90% occurring only once. Material for sequencing was peripheral blood. This chain uses TRBV3-1 (or the pseudogene TRBV3-2) with TRBJ1-1; TRBD1 agrees at 7 bases. This receptor was obtained from a woman aged 60-75 years with COVID-19, enrolled during active disease. DNA of the CDR3: TGTGCCAGCAGCCAAACAAACCTGAGGGACAGCCGAGCTTTCTTT. Its protein product is CASSQTNLRDSRAFF.